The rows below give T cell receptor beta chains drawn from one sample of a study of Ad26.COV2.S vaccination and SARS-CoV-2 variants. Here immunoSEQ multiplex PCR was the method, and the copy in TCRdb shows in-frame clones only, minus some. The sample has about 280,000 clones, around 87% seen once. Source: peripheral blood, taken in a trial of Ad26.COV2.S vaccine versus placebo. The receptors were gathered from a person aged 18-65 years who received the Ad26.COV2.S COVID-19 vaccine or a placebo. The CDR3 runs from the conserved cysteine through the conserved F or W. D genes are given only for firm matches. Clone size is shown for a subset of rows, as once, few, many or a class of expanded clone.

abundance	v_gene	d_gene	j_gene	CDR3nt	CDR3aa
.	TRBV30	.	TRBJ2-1	TGTGCCTGGAGTGTAATGGCGGCTTACAATGAGCAGTTCTTC	CAWSVMAAYNEQFF
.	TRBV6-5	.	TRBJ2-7	TGTGCCAGCAGTTACGAGGGGAGTGGGACCTACGAGCAGTACTTC	CASSYEGSGTYEQYF
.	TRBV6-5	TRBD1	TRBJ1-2	TGTGCCAGCAGTTCCCGGCCGGGACAGGGGAACGGGGGCTACACCTTC	CASSSRPGQGNGGYTF
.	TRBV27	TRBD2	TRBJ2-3	TGTGCCAGCAGGTTACTAGCGGTGTCAAAAGATACGCAGTATTTT	CASRLLAVSKDTQYF
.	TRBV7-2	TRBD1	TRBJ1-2	TGTGCCAGCAGCTGGAACGACAGGGGAGGCTATGGCTACACCTTC	CASSWNDRGGYGYTF
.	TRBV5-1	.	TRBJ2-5	TGCGCCAGCAGAACCAAGGAGACCCAGTACTTC	CASRTKETQYF
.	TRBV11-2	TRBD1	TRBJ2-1	TGTGCCAGCAGCCGGACAGGGGATGAGCAGTTCTTC	CASSRTGDEQFF
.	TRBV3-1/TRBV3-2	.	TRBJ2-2	TGTGCCAGCAGCCAAGGGTTTGCCCCGGACACCGGGGAGCTGTTTTTT	CASSQGFAPDTGELFF
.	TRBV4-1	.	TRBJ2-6	TGCGCCAGCAGCCGAGGTAGCTCTGGGGCCAACGTCCTGACTTTC	CASSRGSSGANVLTF
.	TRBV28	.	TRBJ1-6	TGTGCCAGCAGTTCAAGGCCCGCCGTTTGGAAAAATTCACCCCTCCACTTT	CASSSRPAVWKNSPLHF
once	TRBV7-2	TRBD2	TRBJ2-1	TGTGCCAGCAGCTCCTCCGGGGGGGGTTACAATGAGCAGTTCTTC	CASSSSGGGYNEQFF
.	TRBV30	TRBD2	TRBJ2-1	TGTGCCTGGACCCCGGGGAGCGGGAGGGGCGGTGAGCAGTTCTTC	CAWTPGSGRGGEQFF
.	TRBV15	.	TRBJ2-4	TGTGCCACCGGGGGTGTAGCCAAAAACATTCAGTACTTC	CATGGVAKNIQYF
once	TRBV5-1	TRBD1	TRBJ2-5	TGCGCCAGCAGCGTCGGGACAGTCGCTATCGGGACCCAGTACTTC	CASSVGTVAIGTQYF
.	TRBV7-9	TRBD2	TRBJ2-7	TGTGCCAGCAGCCTCACTAGCGGGGGCTCCTACGAGCAGTACTTC	CASSLTSGGSYEQYF
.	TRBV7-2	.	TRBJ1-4	TGTGCCAGCAGCTTGTCGATGGCTAATGAAAAACTGTTTTTT	CASSLSMANEKLFF